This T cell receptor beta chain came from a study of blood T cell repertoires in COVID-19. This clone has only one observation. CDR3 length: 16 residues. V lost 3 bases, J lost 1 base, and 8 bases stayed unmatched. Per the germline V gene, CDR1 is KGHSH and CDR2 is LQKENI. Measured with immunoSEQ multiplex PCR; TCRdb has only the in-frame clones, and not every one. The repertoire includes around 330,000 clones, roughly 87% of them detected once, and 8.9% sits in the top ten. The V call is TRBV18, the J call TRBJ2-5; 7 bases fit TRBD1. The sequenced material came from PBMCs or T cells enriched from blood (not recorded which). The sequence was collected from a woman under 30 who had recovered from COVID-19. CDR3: CASSPPAGQVQETQYF. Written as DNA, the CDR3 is TGTGCCAGCTCACCGCCGGCCGGACAGGTCCAAGAGACCCAGTACTTC.